A single sample is the source of the 4 T cell receptor beta chains below, sequenced in a study of blood T cells in healthy people across ages. The use of a sample-barcoded 5' primer and a J-beta primer mix characterized a second PCR of roughly 6 to 11 cycles. MiXCR, applied by TCRdb to the 5' RACE reads, yields one record per CDR3 protein. The table records about 1,000,000 distinct CDR3 sequences, 40% to 55% of them present only once. The specimen sequenced was blood. The source of these receptors is a woman aged 55-75 years in good health.

This clonotype was counted a single time. The chain combines TRBV6-1 with TRBJ1-2; no clear D gene. Germline V CDR1 and CDR2: MNHNS, SASEGT. V dropped 3 bases and J dropped 4 bases, with 9 bases sitting between them. There are 13 residues in the CDR3. The CDR3 sequence is CASSENSFYGYTF. The CDR3 DNA reads TGTGCCAGCAGTGAGAACAGTTTCTATGGCTACACCTTC.

A word on this clonotype: A read error may be the cause here, since a much bigger clone is one base away. This chain uses TRBV20-1 with TRBJ2-3; no definite D call. The CDR3 length is 11 residues. V gave up 5 bases and J gave up 10 bases, with 13 bases separating them. Germline loops: CDR1 DFQATT, CDR2 SNEGSKA (reference sequence). The DNA of the CDR3 is TGCAGTGCTCAGACCTTGGGTGCGCAGTATTTT. This gives the protein CSAQTLGAQYF.

The J gene is TRBJ2-7, the V gene TRBV5-1; the D is unclear. Trimming pared 3 bases from V and 0 bases from J, leaving 10 bases between. Germline assignment: CDR1 SGHRS and CDR2 YFSETQ. The CDR3 totals 14 residues. The CDR3 loop is CASSSDAVSYEQYF. CDR3 coding DNA: TGCGCCAGCAGCTCGGACGCTGTCTCCTACGAGCAGTACTTC.

This clonotype occurred a few times. The rearrangement links TRBV20-1 to TRBJ2-1; 14 nucleotides match TRBD2. The germline CDR1 and CDR2 sequences are DFQATT and SNEGSKA (reference sequence). V lost 3 bases, J lost 9 bases, and 7 bases stayed unmatched. The CDR3 sequence is 15 residues long. CDR3 in DNA: TGCAGTGCTAGCTCGGGACTAGCGGGAGTAGGTGAGCAGTTCTTC. As protein: CSASSGLAGVGEQFF.